This passage covers 19 T cell receptor beta chains from one sample sequenced in a study of regulatory T cells in long-lasting Graves disease. Described time point: newly diagnosed GD, antithyroid drugs for less than 3 months. Researchers made the TCR library from RNA that was extracted from PBMCs. HTBI primers from iRepertoire and Arm-PCR of CDR3 regions yielded the TCR beta libraries. MiXCR was run by TCRdb on the multiplex PCR reads, yielding one entry per CDR3 protein. The sample consists of roughly 360,000 distinct CDR3 sequences, 10% to 15% of them appearing once. The sample was also reused in another study, on T cells in Graves' hyperthyroidism and ophthalmopathy.

The sample consisted of peripheral blood mononuclear cells (PBMCs), taken at new diagnosis, from a patient treated with antithyroid drugs. The receptors were gathered from a woman aged 18-29 years with Graves disease.

This clonotype was observed at least ten times. V usage is TRBV28 and J usage is TRBJ2-4; unclear D gene. Germline V gene sequence: CDR1 MDHEN, CDR2 SYDVKM. The ends were cut back, 5 bases at V and 8 bases at J, with 13 bases in the middle. CDR3 length: 13 residues. CDR3 protein: CASSTKPSDIQYF. In DNA, the CDR3 is TGTGCCAGCAGTACTAAGCCTTCTGACATTCAGTACTTC. The variable domain in full, with the rest retrieved from reference TRBV28 and TRBJ2-4, is DVKVTQSSRYLVKRTGEKVFLECVQDMDHENMFWYRQDPGLGLRLIYFSYDVKMKEKGDIPEGYSVSREKKERFSLILESASTNQTSMYLCASSTKPSDIQYFGAGTRLSVL.

Only a few counts were recorded for this clonotype. The chain employs TRBV28 and TRBJ2-7, with 7 bases aligning to TRBD1. Germline V gene lookup returns CDR1 MDHEN and CDR2 SYDVKM. J lost 1 base, V lost 1 base, and 4 bases had no gene match. The CDR3 extends over 15 amino acids. For the CDR3, the DNA is TGTGCCAGCAGTTTATTGGGCAGGGGGTCCTACGAGCAGTACTTC. Protein sequence: CASSLLGRGSYEQYF.

This clonotype was observed at least ten times. This chain connects TRBV20-1 to TRBJ2-7; TRBD2 is a possible D gene (5 bases). Trimming removed 0 bases from V and 4 bases from J, with 19 bases in between. CDR1 is DFQATT, CDR2 SNEGSKA, per germline (reference sequence). CDR3 length equals 16 residues. This CDR3 reads CSARDLARTQYYEQYF. The CDR3 DNA sequence: TGCAGTGCTAGAGATCTAGCACGGACCCAATATTACGAGCAGTACTTC.

This clonotype was recorded many times. The genes are TRBV19 and TRBJ1-1; D is ambiguous. The CDR3 covers 15 residues. Germline assignment: CDR1 LNHDA and CDR2 SQIVND (reference sequence). Trimming left V 1 base short and J 11 bases short, with 20 bases between. For the CDR3, the DNA is TGTGCCAGTAGTATAGGCACTTTGGGCGGATCTGGCGCTTTCTTT. It translates to CASSIGTLGGSGAFF.

This clonotype was counted ten times or more. The V and J genes are TRBV30 and TRBJ2-2; D is unclear. This CDR3 region has 14 residues. V was cut by 1 base and J by 0 bases, with 6 bases left in between. CDR1 and CDR2 (germline): GTSNPN, SVGIG (reference sequence). For the CDR3, the DNA is TGTGCCTGGAGTGGTTGGCCGAACACCGGGGAGCTGTTTTTT. Translating it yields CAWSGWPNTGELFF.

Ten or more counts support this clonotype. The rearrangement joins TRBV7-2 to TRBJ1-5; 7 nucleotides match TRBD1. CDR1 is SGHTA and CDR2 is FQGNSA in the germline V gene. Unmatched junction bases numbered 5, after V lost 9 bases and J lost 0 bases. The length of the CDR3 is 14 residues. In DNA form, the CDR3 reads TGTGCCAGTGGGACAGAAGTTAGCAATCAGCCCCAGCATTTT. Protein: CASGTEVSNQPQHF.

Many counts were recorded for this clonotype. The J gene is TRBJ1-1, the V gene TRBV7-9, with D hard to call. Germline-derived CDR1 and CDR2 are SEHNR and FQNEAQ (reference sequence). This CDR3 comprises 15 residues. V lost 0 bases and J 4 bases, leaving 12 bases between the germline ends. This CDR3 is CASSLAEGIGTEAFF. The CDR3 coding sequence is TGTGCCAGCAGCTTAGCTGAGGGCATCGGCACTGAAGCTTTCTTT.

This clonotype has only one observation. Just one base apart from a much larger clone, this may be a read error. The chain links TRBV20-1 to TRBJ2-5, with D perhaps given as TRBD1 or TRBD2 (5 bases each). V was cut by 4 bases and J by 11 bases, with 29 bases left in between. Germline V gives CDR1 DFQATT, CDR2 SNEGSKA (reference sequence). This CDR3 spans 16 amino acids. The DNA for the CDR3 is TGCAGTGCTACCATTGGTGGGGCTAGCTCCTACAATGAGCAGTACTTC. This sequence encodes CSATIGGASSYNEQYF.

This chain uses TRBV28 with TRBJ2-5; a weak D match, TRBD2 (5 bases). V dropped 7 bases and J dropped 3 bases, with 18 bases sitting between them. The germline CDR1 and CDR2 sequences are MDHEN and SYDVKM. This CDR3 spans 15 amino acids. DNA for the CDR3: TGTGCCAGCATACCCCGACGGGAAGAGAAAGAGACCCAGTACTTC. Residues: CASIPRREEKETQYF.

This clonotype was counted at least ten times. This chain links TRBV28 with TRBJ1-2; D is unclear. The CDR3 sequence is 15 residues long. Germline CDR1 is MDHEN and CDR2 is SYDVKM. V lost 3 bases and J 0 bases, leaving 11 bases between the germline ends. CDR3 sequence: CASSFSITPNYGYTF. CDR3 nucleotides: TGTGCCAGCAGTTTCTCCATCACCCCTAACTATGGCTACACCTTC.

At least ten counts were recorded for this clonotype. The chain employs TRBV4-1 and TRBJ1-2, with D maybe TRBD1 (5 bases). This CDR3 comprises 14 residues. Germline V gives CDR1 MGHRA, CDR2 YSYEKL. With 1 base removed from V and 4 bases from J, the gap between germline ends came to 10 bases. The CDR3 coding sequence is TGCGCCAGCAGCCAAGCCTCGCAGGGCTATGGCTACACCTTC. This codes for CASSQASQGYGYTF.

The chain has TRBV5-4 and TRBJ2-4, with 7 bases fitting TRBD1. This CDR3 has 18 residues. J lost 0 bases, V lost 7 bases, and 16 bases had no gene match. Germline lookup yields CDR1 SGHNT and CDR2 YYREEE (reference sequence). For the CDR3, the DNA is TGTGCCAGCGGGGGACAGAAGAGAGGGATACTAGCCAAAAACATTCAGTACTTC. Translation: CASGGQKRGILAKNIQYF.

This chain connects TRBV20-1 to TRBJ1-1; D not resolved. Germline CDR1 is DFQATT and CDR2 is SNEGSKA (reference sequence). The V end was cut by 0 bases, the J end by 1 base, with 24 bases between. The CDR3 is made up of 19 amino acids. This chain's CDR3 is CSARDPHLKGLLGNTEAFF. For the CDR3, the DNA is TGCAGTGCTAGAGATCCCCACCTAAAAGGTCTTCTGGGGAACACTGAAGCTTTCTTT.

This clonotype occurred many times. The genes are TRBV12-5 and TRBJ1-2; D remains unclear. Per germline, CDR1 LGHNT and CDR2 FRNRAP. The CDR3 totals 14 residues. Between the trimmed V and J ends, which lost 6 bases and 0 bases, there was a span of 11 bases. CDR3 DNA: TGTGCTAGTGGCCCAATGGAAGCTAACTATGGCTACACCTTC. It translates to CASGPMEANYGYTF.

The rearrangement uses TRBV20-1 and TRBJ1-4; perhaps TRBD1 as D (6 bases). The CDR3 has 17 residues. Per the germline V gene, CDR1 is DFQATT and CDR2 is SNEGSKA (reference sequence). Trimming removed 1 base at V and 0 bases at J, with 15 bases between. The CDR3 loop reads CSARGDTLIATNEKLFF. The CDR3 nucleotides read TGCAGTGCTAGAGGGGACACTTTAATTGCAACTAATGAAAAACTGTTTTTT.

This sequence joins TRBV5-6 and TRBJ2-7, with 8 positions matching TRBD1. The CDR3 sequence is 14 residues long. Trimming removed 4 bases from V and 3 bases from J; junction bases left unmatched: 6. Per germline, CDR1 SGHDT and CDR2 YYEEEE. The CDR3 reads CASSTRTGNYEQYF. In DNA form, the CDR3 reads TGTGCCAGCAGCACCCGGACAGGGAACTACGAGCAGTACTTC.

This clonotype has ten or more counts. The CDR3 here is CASSRTSGAYQETQYF. The CDR3 region has the DNA TGTGCCAGCAGCCGTACTAGCGGGGCGTACCAAGAGACCCAGTACTTC. The rearrangement uses TRBV12-3 or TRBV12-4 and TRBJ2-5; 10 nucleotides line up with TRBD2. This CDR3 has 16 amino acids. Trimming cost V 6 bases and J 0 bases; bases outside gene matches: 7.

This clonotype occurred many times. The rearrangement uses TRBV7-6 and TRBJ2-5; tentative D call: TRBD2 (5 bases). Germline CDR1 is SGHVS and CDR2 is FNYEAQ. V was trimmed by 0 bases and J by 1 base, leaving 9 bases between them. The CDR3 is made up of 15 amino acids. Written as DNA, the CDR3 is TGTGCCAGCAGCTTAGCTACGGCGGGCCAAGAGACCCAGTACTTC. Amino acid sequence: CASSLATAGQETQYF.

This chain joins TRBV3-2 and TRBJ2-1; TRBD1, the D gene given by the table, was not confirmed from the DNA. TRBV3-2 represents a pseudogene. This CDR3 is built from 20 residues. The CDR3 reads CASSHQRGIAGTGPYNEQFF. The CDR3 bases are TGTGCCAGCAGCCACCAAAGGGGGATAGCCGGGACAGGACCCTACAATGAGCAGTTCTTC.